This T cell receptor beta chain originates from a study of response to subunit inactivated influenza vaccine. Germline loops: CDR1 SGHTA, CDR2 FQGNSA. The CDR3 totals 17 residues. Trimming removed 5 bases from V and 2 bases from J; junction bases left unmatched: 14. This clonotype was detected a few times. MiXCR was run by TCRdb on the RT-PCR reads, yielding one entry per CDR3 protein. This repertoire shows roughly 650,000 distinct CDR3 sequences, about a sixth found once; its top ten account for approximately 10%. The sequencing used PBMCs from blood, collected roughly 12 days after vaccination. The clonotype originates from a man aged 50 to 60 who received an inactivated influenza vaccine. The chain recombines TRBV7-2 with TRBJ2-7; 8 nucleotides align to TRBD2. In DNA form, the CDR3 reads TGTGCCAGCAGCCCCCGAAGGGTAGCGGGACGTACCTACGAGCAGTACTTC. This translates into CASSPRRVAGRTYEQYF.